The 5 T cell receptor beta chains below all came from one sample that was sequenced in a study of cytomegalovirus exposure and HLA in healthy donors. Vbeta (60) and Jbeta (13) primers were used in the PCR. Some clones are missing from TCRdb's copy, which holds only in-frame ones; the method was immunoSEQ multiplex PCR. The sample shows about 100,000 clones, 70% to 80% of them seen only once. Material: PBMCs. These receptors were collected from a male donor in good health and CMV-seropositive.

This chain connects TRBV7-2 to TRBJ2-1, with D tentatively TRBD2 (5 bases). Trimming shortened V by 1 base and J by 8 bases, and 12 bases separated the two germline ends. CDR3 size: 14 residues. CDR1 and CDR2 (germline): SGHTA, FQGNSA. The DNA for the CDR3 is TGTGCCAGCAGCTTAGTGGGAGACTCGTATGAGCAGTTCTTC. Translated, it gives CASSLVGDSYEQFF.

CDR3 sequence reads: CASSPPTSGGEYEQFF. DNA of the CDR3: TGCGCCAGCAGCCCCCCGACTAGCGGGGGGGAGTATGAGCAGTTCTTC. This sequence joins TRBV4-1 and TRBJ2-1; the match to TRBD2 covers 14 bases. The CDR3 consists of 16 residues. J lost 8 bases, V lost 4 bases, and 7 bases had no gene match. CDR1 MGHRA and CDR2 YSYEKL come from the germline V gene.

The rearrangement links TRBV6-5 to TRBJ1-2; D remains unclear. Germline values: CDR1 MNHEY, CDR2 SVGAGI. This CDR3 has 14 residues. Trimming took 0 bases from V and 8 from J, leaving 13 bases between them. The CDR3 region is CASSYSSGKGGYTF. The CDR3 nucleotides read TGTGCCAGCAGTTACTCGAGCGGGAAAGGGGGCTACACCTTC.

This chain connects TRBV29-1 to TRBJ2-1, with D unresolved. CDR3 length equals 13 residues. Germline lookup yields CDR1 SQVTM and CDR2 ANQGSEA. Trimming left V 4 bases short and J 1 base short, with 8 bases between. The CDR3, as DNA: TGCAGCGTTGGTCGCTATTCCTACAATGAGCAGTTCTTC. It codes for CSVGRYSYNEQFF.

This clone was detected only a few times. The chain has TRBV5-5 and TRBJ2-7; 8 nucleotides line up with TRBD1. Trimming removed 4 bases from V and 2 bases from J; junction bases left unmatched: 8. Germline loops: CDR1 SGHKS, CDR2 YYEKEE (reference sequence). CDR3 length equals 15 residues. In nucleotides, the CDR3 is TGTGCCAGCAGCGTCCGGACAGGGATCACCTACGAGCAGTACTTC. Translation: CASSVRTGITYEQYF.